The sample holds one count of the clone carrying this T cell receptor beta chain. Per the study methods: The assay estimated nucleated cells by amplifying reference gene primers. Libraries were prepared by immunoSEQ multiplex PCR; TCRdb keeps only in-frame clonotypes and omits some of them. For V, J and clone size, that table is used; D and trimming come from the DNA. The sample shows 80,000 or so clones, about four fifths of them seen only once. Germline values: CDR1 KGHSH, CDR2 LQKENI. The CDR3 is 17 residues long. The junction had 7 bases not matched to a gene; V was cut back by 0 bases and J by 5 bases. The entry originates in a study of blood T cell repertoires in COVID-19. Study-wide background: Donors in the United States, Italy and Spain gave samples during acute or convalescent COVID-19. The cDNA or gDNA used as material had been derived from T cells, B-cell-depleted T cells, or PBMCs.

This TCR derives from a woman aged 70-85 years with acute or convalescent COVID-19. The specimen sequenced was peripheral blood. This chain links TRBV18 with TRBJ1-1, with 12 bases that match TRBD1. The CDR3 protein is CASSPPGTGGFRTEAFF. The CDR3 DNA reads as TGTGCCAGCTCACCACCCGGGACAGGGGGCTTTAGGACTGAAGCTTTCTTT. Based on the CDR3 plus reference TRBV18 and TRBJ1-1, the full variable domain is NAGVMQNPRHLVRRRGQEARLRCSPMKGHSHVYWYRQLPEEGLKFMVYLQKENIIDESGMPKERFSAEFPKEGPSILRIQQVVRGDSAAYFCASSPPGTGGFRTEAFFGQGTRLTVV.